These 22 T cell receptor beta chains came from one sample sequenced in a study of shared clonotypes between healthy human individuals. Clones were read by immunoSEQ multiplex PCR, and TCRdb kept only the in-frame ones, dropping some. The sample consists of roughly 1 million clones, around 74% of them appearing once. Sequencing was carried out using memory CD4+ T cells sorted from blood. As for subset: CD45RA-negative fraction. These receptors all come from a man younger than 30 in good health.

This chain connects TRBV2 to TRBJ1-2; D is undetermined. Looked up from germline, CDR1 is SNHLY and CDR2 is FYNNEI. There are 15 residues in the CDR3. V shed 6 bases and J shed 4 bases, with 18 bases lying between them. The CDR3 loop reads CASRPDIELGYGYTF. The CDR3 bases are TGTGCCAGCAGACCCGACATCGAACTCGGCTATGGCTACACCTTC.

The V call is TRBV11-2, the J call TRBJ1-1, with 8 bases that match TRBD1. Germline-derived CDR1 and CDR2 are SGHAT and FQNNGV. The CDR3 extends over 15 amino acids. V was pared by 2 bases and J by 2 bases, with 4 bases of the junction left unmatched. CDR3 loop: CASSLPGQVNTEAFF. As DNA, the CDR3 is TGTGCCAGCAGCTTACCGGGACAGGTTAACACTGAAGCTTTCTTT.

The V gene is TRBV28, the J gene TRBJ2-2, with no clear D. Germline CDR1 and CDR2: MDHEN and SYDVKM. The CDR3 is 15 amino acids. Trimming left V 4 bases short and J 5 bases short, with 14 bases between. This CDR3 reads CASSSGLRGTGELFF. The CDR3 nucleotides read TGTGCCAGCAGTTCCGGCCTCCGAGGAACCGGGGAGCTGTTTTTT.

This rearrangement joins TRBV9 to TRBJ2-2; D is undetermined. CDR1 and CDR2 (germline): SGDLS, YYNGEE. The CDR3 loop spans 14 amino acids. The V end was cut by 3 bases, the J end by 3 bases, with 9 bases between. The CDR3 sequence: CASSGNRDTGELFF. In DNA, the CDR3 is TGTGCCAGCAGCGGGAACAGAGACACCGGGGAGCTGTTTTTT.

This chain links TRBV18 with TRBJ2-5; D possibly corresponds to TRBD1 (5 bases). Germline loops: CDR1 KGHSH, CDR2 LQKENI. The CDR3 is made up of 15 amino acids. Trimming left V 5 bases short and J 5 bases short, with 18 bases between. CDR3 sequence: CASSSLSPGSETQYF. CDR3 DNA sequence: TGTGCCAGCTCATCTCTGAGTCCAGGGTCGGAGACCCAGTACTTC.

This sequence joins TRBV11-2 and TRBJ2-1, with 7 nucleotides matching TRBD1. Germline V gene sequence: CDR1 SGHAT, CDR2 FQNNGV. The CDR3 spans 16 residues. V lost 4 bases to trimming and J lost 7 bases; unmatched junction nucleotides: 13. The CDR3 region has the DNA TGTGCCAGCAGCTCGTCCGACAGGGTTGGAGCGAATGAGCAGTTCTTC. Translated: CASSSSDRVGANEQFF.

With regard to this clone: This CDR3 fails to terminate in the conserved phenylalanine or tryptophan, so it likely reflects a read error. The limits of the CDR3 on the DNA are not certain, so only TCRdb's listed CDR3 is given. The chain uses TRBV20-1 and TRBJ2-3; TRBD1, as called in the table, went unchecked against the DNA. The CDR3 is made up of 11 amino acids, end residues included. Germline lookup yields CDR1 DFQATT and CDR2 SNEGSKA (reference sequence). CDR3: CSASVTGGEAV.

The genes are TRBV6-1 and TRBJ1-2, with D possibly being TRBD1 (5 bases). The CDR3 consists of 14 residues. V was trimmed by 8 bases and J by 1 base, leaving 14 bases between them. Germline values: CDR1 MNHNS, CDR2 SASEGT. CDR3: CASGAREINYGYTF. The CDR3 DNA is TGTGCCAGCGGAGCCAGGGAAATTAACTATGGCTACACCTTC.

This clone was observed a single time. V usage is TRBV6-5 and J usage is TRBJ2-1; D may correspond to TRBD1 or TRBD2 (5 bases each). CDR1 is MNHEY, CDR2 SVGAGI, per germline. This CDR3 has 16 amino acids. Trimming took off 4 bases at V and 4 bases at J, with 17 bases between the two ends. The CDR3, as DNA: TGTGCCAGCAGTTTGCTTGGGGTCGAGGGGTACAATGAGCAGTTCTTC. Translated, it gives CASSLLGVEGYNEQFF.

In this sample, this clone turned up once. This chain links TRBV5-4 with TRBJ2-1, with 10 bases fitting TRBD1. The CDR3 is made up of 15 amino acids. Trimming at V came to 4 bases and at J to 3 bases, leaving 4 bases not matched to a gene. CDR1 and CDR2 (germline): SGHNT, YYREEE (reference sequence). The CDR3 coding sequence is TGTGCCAGCAGCATGCGGACAGGGGGCTACAATGAGCAGTTCTTC. It yields the protein CASSMRTGGYNEQFF.

The rearrangement uses TRBV6-1 and TRBJ1-2; D not certain. Germline-derived CDR1 and CDR2 are MNHNS and SASEGT. Deletions cut 2 bases from V and 2 bases from J, with 12 bases between. The CDR3 is made up of 15 amino acids. Written as DNA, the CDR3 is TGTGCCAGCAGTGAAATCAGTCTGGGCAACTATGGCTACACCTTC. Translated, it gives CASSEISLGNYGYTF.

This chain uses TRBV5-6 with TRBJ2-1; D might be TRBD2 (7 bases). Per the germline V gene, CDR1 is SGHDT and CDR2 is YYEEEE. The V end lost 4 bases, the J end lost 0 bases, and 20 bases lay between the germline ends. The CDR3 totals 18 residues. CDR3 nucleotide sequence: TGTGCCAGCAGCGGTGGTTTTGGGGGGGCCAGCTCCTACAATGAGCAGTTCTTC. Its translation is CASSGGFGGASSYNEQFF. The complete variable domain, with remaining parts taken from reference TRBV5-6 and TRBJ2-1, reads DAGVTQSPTHLIKTRGQQVTLRCSPKSGHDTVSWYQQALGQGPQFIFQYYEEEERQRGNFPDRFSGHQFPNYSSELNVNALLLGDSALYLCASSGGFGGASSYNEQFFGPGTRLTVL.

The chain recombines TRBV6-5 with TRBJ2-5, with D unresolved. Trimming shortened V by 0 bases and J by 5 bases, and 10 bases separated the two germline ends. CDR3 length: 14 amino acids. The germline V gene encodes CDR1 MNHEY and CDR2 SVGAGI. The CDR3 here is CASSYSDPRETQYF. In DNA, the CDR3 is TGTGCCAGCAGTTACTCGGACCCTCGGGAGACCCAGTACTTC.

This clone was detected only a few times. CDR3 bases: TGCGCCAGCAGCCAAAGCTCATCTGGAAACACCATATATTTT. It encodes CASSQSSSGNTIYF. This chain connects TRBV4-3 to TRBJ1-3; D gene unclear. The CDR3 is made up of 14 amino acids. With 2 bases removed from V and 1 base from J, the gap between germline ends came to 6 bases. The germline CDR1 and CDR2 sequences are LGHNA and YSLEER.

The chain uses TRBV6-5 and TRBJ2-4, with D uncertain. Germline CDR1 MNHEY, CDR2 SVGAGI. V shed 2 bases and J shed 1 base, with 6 bases lying between them. This CDR3 is 14 amino acids long. CDR3 region: CASSYGRAKNIQYF. CDR3 nucleotide sequence: TGTGCCAGCAGTTACGGGCGGGCCAAAAACATTCAGTACTTC.

This clone was detected a few times. For the CDR3, the DNA is TGTGCCAGCAGCTCGGGACAGTCCTGGAATTCACCCCTCCACTTT. Translated: CASSSGQSWNSPLHF. The chain joins TRBV14 to TRBJ1-6; TRBD1 matches 7 bases. The CDR3 has 15 amino acids. Looked up from germline, CDR1 is SGHDN and CDR2 is FVKESK. Unmatched junction bases numbered 8, after V lost 5 bases and J lost 7 bases.

The V gene is TRBV5-4, the J gene TRBJ2-5; the match to TRBD2 covers 11 bases. The CDR3 sequence is 15 residues long. Per germline, CDR1 SGHNT and CDR2 YYREEE (reference sequence). V dropped 5 bases and J dropped 4; count of bases not matched to a gene: 7. CDR3 in amino acids: CASRRGLAGRETQYF. The CDR3 region has the DNA TGTGCCAGCAGACGTGGACTAGCGGGTAGAGAGACCCAGTACTTC.

This chain links TRBV7-9 with TRBJ2-3, with 9 nucleotides matching TRBD1. Germline V gene sequence: CDR1 SEHNR, CDR2 FQNEAQ (reference sequence). CDR3 size: 13 residues. V lost 11 bases to trimming and J lost 2 bases; unmatched junction nucleotides: 5. The CDR3 region is CAEGDRDTDTQYF. The CDR3 region has the DNA TGTGCCGAGGGGGACAGGGACACAGATACGCAGTATTTT. The whole variable domain, filled in from reference TRBV7-9 and TRBJ2-3, reads DTGVSQNPRHKITKRGQNVTFRCDPISEHNRLYWYRQTLGQGPEFLTYFQNEAQLEKSRLLSDRFSAERPKGSFSTLEIQRTEQGDSAMYLCAEGDRDTDTQYFGPGTRLTVL.

V is TRBV7-9 and J is TRBJ2-1; D is unresolved. CDR1 is SEHNR and CDR2 is FQNEAQ in the germline V gene (reference sequence). Trimming removed 3 bases at V and 7 bases at J, with 7 bases between. The CDR3 runs to 12 residues. The chain's CDR3 is CASSFAPNEQFF. Here the CDR3 DNA reads TGTGCCAGCAGCTTCGCTCCAAATGAGCAGTTCTTC.

This clone was detected once. The chain links TRBV5-1 to TRBJ2-1; 8 nucleotides match TRBD2. Germline V lookup: CDR1 SGHRS, CDR2 YFSETQ. This CDR3 region has 15 residues. J lost 7 bases, V lost 4 bases, and 10 bases had no gene match. The CDR3 reads CASSPVGGGTNEQFF. The CDR3 DNA follows: TGCGCCAGCAGCCCAGTTGGCGGGGGGACGAATGAGCAGTTCTTC.

The chain carries TRBV2 and TRBJ1-1; TRBD1 might be the D (6 bases). Germline CDR1 SNHLY, CDR2 FYNNEI. V lost 7 bases and J lost 5, with 17 bases in between. This CDR3 has 14 amino acids. CDR3 in DNA: TGTGCCAGCAATCGAAACAGGGAGGGGACTGAAGCTTTCTTT. It codes for CASNRNREGTEAFF.

V gene TRBV19 combines with J gene TRBJ1-1, with TRBD1 matching over 12 bases. CDR1 is LNHDA and CDR2 is SQIVND in the germline V gene (reference sequence). Unmatched junction bases numbered 16, after V lost 5 bases and J lost 6 bases. The CDR3 is made up of 18 amino acids. Written as DNA, the CDR3 is TGTGCCAGTAGTTTTCGACCGGGACAGGGGGCGCGGGCCGCTGAAGCTTTCTTT. Translation: CASSFRPGQGARAAEAFF.